This is a list of T cell receptor beta chains from one sample in a study of cytomegalovirus exposure and HLA in healthy donors. Measured with immunoSEQ multiplex PCR; TCRdb has only the in-frame clones, and not every one. Among roughly 110,000 clones, 70% to 80% were seen once, and the ten largest hold about 3.6%. Sequenced sample: PBMCs. The receptors here all came from a man in his sixties in good health and CMV-seronegative. CDR3s include the opening cysteine and the closing phenylalanine or tryptophan. D genes are given only for firm matches. For some rows the clone size is stated as once, few or many, or as a class when expanded; others skip it.

TRBD1,.,TRBV6-6,CASSYSPGQGDTEAFF
.,.,TRBV7-9,CASSLEGVQVTQYF
TRBD1,.,TRBV5-1,CASSLAGQGWADEQFF
TRBD1,.,TRBV7-2,CASSPRQGSYEQYF
.,.,TRBV5-1,CASSLLAGSETQYF
.,few,TRBV10-3,CAISESKAGSGSPLHF
.,.,TRBV5-4,CVSLPWGGAYNEQFF
TRBD1,few,TRBV7-9,CASSPSGQPNEKLFF
.,few,TRBV7-2,CASSAKETQYF
.,.,TRBV18,CASSQYGSNQPQHF
TRBD1,few,TRBV9,CASSPRTGTGTGYTF
.,.,TRBV21-1,CASNRRTGGSGELFF
TRBD1,.,TRBV4-3,CASSQGRTGGRGTEAFF
TRBD1,.,TRBV7-9,CASSPGTGGWETQYF
TRBD1,few,TRBV5-1,CASSPGTGNQETQYF
.,few,TRBV7-9,CASSFPTANQETQYF
TRBD2,once,TRBV6-6,CASREGEGGTQYF
.,.,TRBV6-5,CASSYDMGGSEWYF
.,.,TRBV27,CASGLRGRHTGELFF
TRBD1,.,TRBV27,CASSAPGQGADEQFF
TRBD2,once,TRBV5-1,CASSGGLAGPNTGELFF
TRBD1,.,TRBV18,CASSTGQGGEKLFF
.,.,TRBV10-3,CAIKPDRNAYNEQFF
.,once,TRBV7-8,CASSVQETQYF
.,.,TRBV30,CAWSTTEGEKLFF
TRBD2,.,TRBV19,CASSTVAGSGTDTQYF
.,.,TRBV5-1,CASSLDGLVTDTQYF
TRBD1,.,TRBV4-1,CASSQAQRQGVRRYTEAFF
TRBD2,.,TRBV5-8,CASRTAQGLNTGELFF